This entry concerns a single TCR beta chain. The sample holds a few counts of this clone. No cognate antigen has been identified for it. No base-level quality is on record; no much larger clone is a single base apart. The data originate from a study of blood T cell repertoires in COVID-19 (dated by TCRdb to 2018 to 2021). For the study in its entirety: Samples from collaborators originated in the United States, Italy and Spain and spanned both the acute and convalescent phases of COVID-19. The samples were drawn from two sources: the first 160 participants of the ongoing ImmuneRACE study, and 950 to 1,500 subjects contributed by 6 global collaborators. Where available, HLA class I and class II types were taken from metadata supplied by the sample provider and were not determined by assay-based typing. The prospective study material was composed of cDNA or gDNA derived from T cells, B-cell-depleted T cells, or PBMCs. Nearly every sample came with metadata listing a de-identified subject ID, COVID-19 status, age in years and sex. The repertoires were released in a freely available public database intended as a resource for research on the immune response to SARS-CoV-2. The dataset comprised deeply sampled blood TCRbeta repertoires from subjects exposed to, actively infected with, or recovered from COVID-19.

At one collaborating source in Seattle, patients were enrolled during active infection and were followed longitudinally through the course of disease. The collaborating institutions used their own protocols to collect whole blood in K2EDTA tubes. Collaborator samples were shipped for TCRbeta analysis as frozen whole blood, isolated PBMCs, or DNA extracted from either sample type. The germline V gene specifies LGHNA as CDR1 and YNFKEQ as CDR2. The CDR3 runs 17 amino acids, cysteine and phenylalanine included. Of the read, only the CDR3 DNA is kept; its 51 bases are in frame from base 1. The V and J ends are trimmed by 0 bases and 3 bases, leaving 17 bases between them. TCRbeta CDR3 regions were amplified from genomic DNA by means of the immunoSEQ Assay, a bias-controlled multiplex PCR. The original methods were these. Nucleated cell counts per sample were estimated from amplification of reference gene primers within the assay. To quantify the absolute abundance of each unique TCRbeta CDR3 rearrangement, sequence reads were collapsed and filtered. Productive Simpson clonality was computed per sample as the square root of Simpson's diversity index over productive rearrangements. TCRdb provides this immuneACCESS table in a form limited to in-frame rearrangements. Some clones are lacking; in checked studies, under half of them reflect an unresolved V gene, and why the rest are absent is not known. For V, J and clone size, that table is used; D and trimming come from the DNA. This sample holds 350,000 to 450,000 clones; about 88% were observed only once. Clones ranked in the top ten supply less than 9% of the sample.

General study outcomes and caveats: Clinical and demographic metadata were provided uncurated, with the amount varying by source and participant.

Recombination joined TRBV4-2 with TRBJ1-2; TRBD1 could be the D gene, as 6 bases match. The sequenced sample consisted of peripheral blood. The TCR sequence derives from a woman aged 55-70 years with COVID-19, enrolled during active disease. The CDR3 region: CASSQDLSGALDYGYTF. Here is the DNA: TGTGCCAGCAGCCAAGATCTCTCAGGGGCACTTGACTATGGCTACACCTTC.